The next 32 T cell receptor beta chains were all read from a single sample in a study of T cell responses to AZD1222 COVID-19 vaccine. Here immunoSEQ multiplex PCR was the method, and the copy in TCRdb shows in-frame clones only, minus some. The sample lists more than 150,000 clones, almost 90% occurring once. The sample here was peripheral blood, taken on day 0 of AZD1222 vaccination. These receptors all stem from an adult in good health.

The chain couples TRBV30 to TRBJ1-2; 7 bases agree with TRBD1. This CDR3 region has 14 residues. V gave up 1 base and J gave up 3 bases; unmatched junction bases: 5. Germline V gene sequence: CDR1 GTSNPN, CDR2 SVGIG (reference sequence). The CDR3 nucleotides are TGTGCCTGGAGTGAAGGGGGCGGAGACTATGGCTACACCTTC. As protein: CAWSEGGGDYGYTF.

This chain joins TRBV19 and TRBJ1-1; no clear D gene. The CDR3 sequence is 13 residues long. The V and J ends lost 8 bases and 1 base respectively, with 11 bases between them. From germline, CDR1 is LNHDA and CDR2 SQIVND (reference sequence). CDR3: CASGVARNTEAFF. The CDR3 DNA sequence: TGTGCCAGTGGGGTGGCGAGGAACACTGAAGCTTTCTTT.

This clone was seen just once. This rearrangement joins TRBV5-6 to TRBJ2-7; the D gene is possibly TRBD1 (5 bases). Germline loops: CDR1 SGHDT, CDR2 YYEEEE. Trimming took off 0 bases at V and 3 bases at J, with 10 bases between the two ends. The CDR3 consists of 14 residues. CDR3 DNA: TGTGCCAGCAGCTTGGGTATTAGGGGCTACGAGCAGTACTTC. Translation gives CASSLGIRGYEQYF.

The chain joins TRBV5-8 to TRBJ1-2, with a weak D call TRBD1 (5 bases). There are 16 residues in the CDR3. Trimming removed 1 base at V and 0 bases at J, with 13 bases between. Germline V gives CDR1 SGHTS, CDR2 YDEGEE. Written as DNA, the CDR3 is TGTGCCAGCAGCTTGAGGCAGGGAACACCTAACTATGGCTACACCTTC. Its protein is CASSLRQGTPNYGYTF.

The chain couples TRBV10-3 to TRBJ1-5; the match to TRBD1 covers 8 bases. The germline V gene encodes CDR1 ENHRY and CDR2 SYGVKD. The V segment lost 6 bases and the J segment 2 bases; nucleotides outside the gene matches: 6. CDR3 length equals 15 residues. The DNA of the CDR3 is TGTGCCATCAGCGCGACAGGGGAAGGCAATCAGCCCCAGCATTTT. Translation: CAISATGEGNQPQHF.

The genes are TRBV4-2 and TRBJ1-5, with D possibly matching TRBD1 (5 bases). The CDR3 has 16 residues. The V gene lost 2 bases and the J gene lost 3 bases, with 14 bases spanning the gap. CDR1 LGHNA and CDR2 YNFKEQ come from the germline V gene. The CDR3 protein is CASSQFATEDNQPQHF. CDR3 nucleotides: TGTGCCAGCAGCCAATTTGCGACAGAGGACAATCAGCCCCAGCATTTT.

This sequence joins TRBV3-1 (or the pseudogene TRBV3-2) and TRBJ1-1; a weak D match, TRBD1 (6 bases). Trimming cost V 4 bases and J 0 bases, with 9 bases left between them. In germline, CDR1 is LGHDT, CDR2 YNNKEL (reference sequence). The CDR3 extends over 14 amino acids. The CDR3 bases are TGTGCCAGCAGCCCGGGGGGGCTGAACACTGAAGCTTTCTTT. Translation: CASSPGGLNTEAFF.

The chain is built from TRBV30 and TRBJ1-2, with D uncertain. Trimming shortened V by 1 base and J by 7 bases, and 13 bases separated the two germline ends. The CDR3 sequence is 13 residues long. Germline-derived CDR1 and CDR2 are GTSNPN and SVGIG (reference sequence). The CDR3 region is CAWSADGGVGYTF. The CDR3 DNA reads TGTGCCTGGAGTGCTGACGGAGGTGTTGGCTACACCTTC.

A note on this clone: Additional DNA sequences in this sample encode the identical CDR3. The chain couples TRBV18 to TRBJ2-5, with a weak D call TRBD2 (5 bases). The ends were cut back, 0 bases at V and 5 bases at J, with 7 bases in the middle. Germline V gene lookup returns CDR1 KGHSH and CDR2 LQKENI. CDR3 length equals 13 residues. CDR3 bases: TGTGCCAGCTCACCACCGGGAGTGGAGACCCAGTACTTC. This translates into CASSPPGVETQYF.

The chain employs TRBV28 and TRBJ2-7; 12 nucleotides match TRBD2. Trimming at V came to 2 bases and at J to 3 bases, leaving 5 bases not matched to a gene. Germline CDR1 MDHEN, CDR2 SYDVKM. The length of the CDR3 is 16 residues. The CDR3 region has the DNA TGTGCCAGCAGTTTAGGCGGACTAGCGGGAATCTACGAGCAGTACTTC. Residues: CASSLGGLAGIYEQYF.

The chain recombines TRBV19 with TRBJ1-2; 7 bases line up with TRBD1. The CDR3 contains 13 residues. The J segment lost 5 bases and the V segment lost 5 bases, leaving 5 bases of the junction unmatched. CDR1 LNHDA and CDR2 SQIVND come from the germline V gene (reference sequence). The CDR3 loop is CASSVPGQYGYTF. The DNA of the CDR3 is TGTGCCAGTAGTGTCCCGGGACAGTATGGCTACACCTTC. The entire variable domain, with the rest obtained from reference TRBV19 and TRBJ1-2, is as follows: DGGITQSPKYLFRKEGQNVTLSCEQNLNHDAMYWYRQDPGQGLRLIYYSQIVNDFQKGDIAEGYSVSREKKESFPLTVTSAQKNPTAFYLCASSVPGQYGYTFGSGTRLTVV.

The chain recombines TRBV5-5 with TRBJ2-7, with D unclear. In germline, CDR1 is SGHKS, CDR2 YYEKEE (reference sequence). The CDR3 is 13 amino acids. The V and J ends lost 0 bases and 3 bases respectively, with 7 bases between them. The CDR3 nucleotides read TGTGCCAGCAGCTTGGTGTGGGGCTACGAGCAGTACTTC. This encodes CASSLVWGYEQYF.

V usage is TRBV27 and J usage is TRBJ2-2, with 9 bases lining up with TRBD1. The germline CDR1 and CDR2 sequences are MNHEY and SMNVEV (reference sequence). This CDR3 has 15 residues. After removal of 2 bases from V and 5 bases from J, the junction contained 3 bases not matched to a gene. The CDR3 protein is CASSLRDRATGELFF. CDR3 in DNA: TGTGCCAGCAGTTTACGGGACAGGGCAACCGGGGAGCTGTTTTTT.

The chain has TRBV6-5 and TRBJ1-5; 8 nucleotides agree with TRBD1. This CDR3 has 16 amino acids. The ends lost 0 bases at V and 7 bases at J; junction bases unmatched: 8. Looked up from germline, CDR1 is MNHEY and CDR2 is SVGAGI. CDR3 sequence: CASSYSNTGGKQPQHF. The CDR3 DNA follows: TGTGCCAGCAGTTACTCCAATACAGGGGGTAAACAGCCCCAGCATTTT.

This clone was picked up one time. This chain links TRBV7-6 with TRBJ1-6, with D unresolved. Germline-derived CDR1 and CDR2 are SGHVS and FNYEAQ. The V end was cut by 0 bases, the J end by 6 bases, with 12 bases between. The CDR3 runs to 16 residues. CDR3 protein: CASSLAVGSPNSPLHF. In DNA, the CDR3 is TGTGCCAGCAGCTTAGCTGTAGGCAGTCCTAATTCACCCCTCCACTTT.

This clone was seen once. This chain uses TRBV5-6 with TRBJ1-2; D may be TRBD1 (5 bases). Deletions cut 2 bases from V and 1 base from J, with 12 bases between. This CDR3 is 15 amino acids long. Germline-derived CDR1 and CDR2 are SGHDT and YYEEEE. CDR3: CASSFLDTDNYGYTF. In DNA, the CDR3 is TGTGCCAGCAGCTTTCTGGACACGGATAACTATGGCTACACCTTC.

There are a few counts of this clone. This sequence joins TRBV4-2 and TRBJ1-2; D gene unclear. Germline V gives CDR1 LGHNA, CDR2 YNFKEQ. With 8 bases removed from V and 1 base from J, the gap between germline ends came to 11 bases. The CDR3 is 13 amino acids. In DNA form, the CDR3 reads TGTGCCAGCGGAGAGGGTTTTAACTATGGCTACACCTTC. This gives the protein CASGEGFNYGYTF.

This chain connects TRBV11-2 to TRBJ2-1; TRBD2 aligns across 13 bases. Trimming removed 8 bases from V and 7 bases from J; junction bases left unmatched: 20. The CDR3 runs 19 residues. Per the germline V gene, CDR1 is SGHAT and CDR2 is FQNNGV. CDR3 protein: CASGKTSGRRIELWNEQFF. The CDR3 DNA sequence: TGTGCCAGCGGAAAGACTAGCGGGAGGAGGATAGAACTATGGAATGAGCAGTTCTTC. The entire variable domain, with the rest obtained from reference TRBV11-2 and TRBJ2-1, is as follows: EAGVAQSPRYKIIEKRQSVAFWCNPISGHATLYWYQQILGQGPKLLIQFQNNGVVDDSQLPKDRFSAERLKGVDSTLKIQPAKLEDSAVYLCASGKTSGRRIELWNEQFFGPGTRLTVL.

This rearrangement joins TRBV7-9 to TRBJ1-3; 7 bases are a match to TRBD1. The CDR3 totals 14 residues. Trimming at V came to 10 bases and at J to 0 bases, leaving 6 bases not matched to a gene. CDR1 and CDR2 (germline): SEHNR, FQNEAQ (reference sequence). CDR3 loop: CAITGVPSGNTIYF. CDR3 DNA: TGTGCCATTACAGGGGTCCCCTCTGGAAACACCATATATTTT.

The chain joins TRBV28 to TRBJ1-5, with D possibly being TRBD1 (6 bases). V was cut by 6 bases and J by 4 bases, with 22 bases left in between. The germline V gene encodes CDR1 MDHEN and CDR2 SYDVKM. CDR3 length: 17 amino acids. The CDR3 DNA follows: TGTGCCAGCAGGCCCCCCGGGGGCGTAAGGGGTAATCAGCCCCAGCATTTT. It yields the protein CASRPPGGVRGNQPQHF. Filled out from reference TRBV28 and TRBJ1-5, the complete variable domain reads DVKVTQSSRYLVKRTGEKVFLECVQDMDHENMFWYRQDPGLGLRLIYFSYDVKMKEKGDIPEGYSVSREKKERFSLILESASTNQTSMYLCASRPPGGVRGNQPQHFGDGTRLSIL.

This clone was detected a few times. The chain recombines TRBV2 with TRBJ2-5; 9 positions match TRBD2. Germline CDR1 SNHLY, CDR2 FYNNEI. The CDR3 contains 15 residues. The trim removed 6 bases at V and 1 base at J, leaving 6 bases unmatched. This CDR3 reads CASSSTSGRQETQYF. CDR3 sequence (DNA): TGTGCCAGCAGCTCCACTAGCGGGCGCCAAGAGACCCAGTACTTC.

The chain joins TRBV14 to TRBJ1-2, with 10 bases identical to TRBD1. The CDR3 loop spans 15 amino acids. The germline V gene has CDR1 SGHDN and CDR2 FVKESK. Trimming removed 4 bases from V and 7 bases from J; junction bases left unmatched: 9. The CDR3 region is CASSLPGTGVSGYTF. The CDR3, as DNA: TGTGCCAGCAGCCTTCCCGGGACAGGGGTCTCTGGCTACACCTTC. The full variable domain, in which reference TRBV14 and TRBJ1-2 provide the parts outside the CDR3, is EAGVTQFPSHSVIEKGQTVTLRCDPISGHDNLYWYRRVMGKEIKFLLHFVKESKQDESGMPNNRFLAERTGGTYSTLKVQPAELEDSGVYFCASSLPGTGVSGYTFGSGTRLTVV.

The chain couples TRBV9 to TRBJ1-1; 8 bases line up with TRBD1. CDR3 length: 14 residues. Trimming at V came to 3 bases and at J to 6 bases, leaving 7 bases not matched to a gene. From germline, CDR1 is SGDLS and CDR2 YYNGEE. Written as DNA, the CDR3 is TGTGCCAGCAGCGCTGGACAGGGTGGTCCTGAAGCTTTCTTT. Amino acids: CASSAGQGGPEAFF.

The rearrangement uses TRBV6-2 or TRBV6-3 and TRBJ2-5; D ambiguous. V lost 5 bases and J lost 5, with 9 bases in between. The germline CDR1 and CDR2 sequences are MNHEY and SVGEGT. The CDR3 is made up of 12 amino acids. The CDR3: CASSHTGETQYF. The DNA for the CDR3 is TGTGCCAGCAGTCACACTGGCGAGACCCAGTACTTC.

V is TRBV9 and J is TRBJ1-1, with TRBD1 matching over 9 bases. Germline V gene lookup returns CDR1 SGDLS and CDR2 YYNGEE. V trimming: 4 bases; J trimming: 1 base; junction bases outside the gene matches: 5. CDR3 length: 15 residues. The CDR3: CASSLLQGANTEAFF. The CDR3 nucleotides are TGTGCCAGCAGCTTACTACAGGGGGCGAACACTGAAGCTTTCTTT.

The chain employs TRBV5-1 and TRBJ1-3; the D is unclear. The V gene lost 0 bases and the J gene lost 8 bases, with 9 bases spanning the gap. Germline CDR1 is SGHRS and CDR2 is YFSETQ. The CDR3 loop spans 13 amino acids. CDR3 amino acids: CASSLGLEDTIYF. The CDR3, as DNA: TGCGCCAGCAGCTTGGGACTAGAGGACACCATATATTTT.

CDR3 protein: CASSRSGQHSNQPQHF. The CDR3 DNA reads as TGTGCCAGCTCACGGTCGGGACAGCATAGCAATCAGCCCCAGCATTTT. The chain recombines TRBV18 with TRBJ1-5; TRBD1 matches at 7 bases. Germline lookup yields CDR1 KGHSH and CDR2 LQKENI. J gave up 0 bases and V 4 bases, and 6 bases lay outside the gene matches. The CDR3 has 16 residues.

The chain combines TRBV28 with TRBJ2-5; 12 bases align to TRBD2. This CDR3 has 16 residues. The germline gives CDR1 MDHEN, CDR2 SYDVKM. Unmatched junction bases numbered 5, after V lost 4 bases and J lost 2 bases. CDR3 residues: CASSSRLAGVQETQYF. DNA for the CDR3: TGTGCCAGCAGTTCCAGACTAGCGGGGGTACAAGAGACCCAGTACTTC.

The sample holds one count of this clone. The chain has TRBV19 and TRBJ1-5; 10 bases align to TRBD1. Trimming cost V 5 bases and J 3 bases; bases outside gene matches: 7. This CDR3 is 16 amino acids long. The V gene's germline CDR1 is LNHDA and CDR2 SQIVND (reference sequence). In DNA form, the CDR3 reads TGTGCCAGTAGTCCCAGGGGACAGGGGAACAATCAGCCCCAGCATTTT. Translation: CASSPRGQGNNQPQHF. Drawing the rest from reference TRBV19 and TRBJ1-5, the complete variable domain is DGGITQSPKYLFRKEGQNVTLSCEQNLNHDAMYWYRQDPGQGLRLIYYSQIVNDFQKGDIAEGYSVSREKKESFPLTVTSAQKNPTAFYLCASSPRGQGNNQPQHFGDGTRLSIL.

The chain recombines TRBV28 with TRBJ2-1, with TRBD2 as a possible D gene (6 bases). The germline V and J ends were trimmed by 6 bases and 5 bases, with 26 bases remaining between them. The V gene's germline CDR1 is MDHEN and CDR2 SYDVKM. The CDR3 loop spans 18 amino acids. CDR3 bases: TGTGCCAGCAGATTAGGCCCCCTATTAGCGGTACCACACAATGAGCAGTTCTTC. Its protein is CASRLGPLLAVPHNEQFF.

This chain joins TRBV6-2 or TRBV6-3 and TRBJ1-1, with a weak D call TRBD1 (6 bases). Germline V gene data show CDR1 as MNHEY and CDR2 as SVGEGT. Trimming took off 5 bases at V and 11 bases at J, with 12 bases between the two ends. The CDR3 runs 11 residues. The CDR3 spells CASSKQGMAFF. The CDR3 bases are TGTGCCAGCAGTAAACAGGGAATGGCTTTCTTT.

The V gene is TRBV15, the J gene TRBJ2-7, with D possibly being TRBD1 (6 bases). There are 15 residues in the CDR3. Germline V gene lookup returns CDR1 LNHNV and CDR2 YYDKDF (reference sequence). V lost 1 base, J lost 1 base, and 11 bases lay in between. The CDR3 sequence is CATSRVVQGSYEQYF. The CDR3 coding sequence is TGTGCCACCAGCAGAGTTGTACAGGGTTCCTACGAGCAGTACTTC.